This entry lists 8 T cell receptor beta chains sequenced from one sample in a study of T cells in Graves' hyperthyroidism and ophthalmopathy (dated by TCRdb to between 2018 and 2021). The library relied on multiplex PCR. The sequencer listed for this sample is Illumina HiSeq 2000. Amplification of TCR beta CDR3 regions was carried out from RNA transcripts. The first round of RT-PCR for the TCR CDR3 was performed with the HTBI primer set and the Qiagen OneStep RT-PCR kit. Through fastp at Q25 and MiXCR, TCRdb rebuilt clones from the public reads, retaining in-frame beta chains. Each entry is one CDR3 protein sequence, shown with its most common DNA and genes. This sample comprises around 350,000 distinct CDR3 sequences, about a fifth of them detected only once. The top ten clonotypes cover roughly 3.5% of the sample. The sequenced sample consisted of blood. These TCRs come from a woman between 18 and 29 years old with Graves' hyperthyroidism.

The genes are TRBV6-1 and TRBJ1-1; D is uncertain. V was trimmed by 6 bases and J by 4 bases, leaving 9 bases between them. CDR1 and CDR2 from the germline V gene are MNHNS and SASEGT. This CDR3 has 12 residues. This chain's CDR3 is CASSETSTEAFF. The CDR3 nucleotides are TGTGCCAGCAGCGAAACAAGCACTGAAGCTTTCTTT.

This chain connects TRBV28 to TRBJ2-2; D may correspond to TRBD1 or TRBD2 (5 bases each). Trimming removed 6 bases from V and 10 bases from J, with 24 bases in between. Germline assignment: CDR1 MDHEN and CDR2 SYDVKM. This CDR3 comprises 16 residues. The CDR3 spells CASSQLEGRWVEELFF. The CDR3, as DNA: TGTGCCAGCAGCCAGCTAGAGGGGCGGTGGGTCGAGGAGCTGTTTTTT.

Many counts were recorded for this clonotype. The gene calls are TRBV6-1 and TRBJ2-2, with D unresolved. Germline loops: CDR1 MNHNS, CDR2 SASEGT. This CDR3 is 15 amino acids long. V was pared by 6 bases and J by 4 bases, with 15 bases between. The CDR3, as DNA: TGTGCCAGCAGCGTTGGGTCCTGGGGCACCGGGGAGCTGTTTTTT. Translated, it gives CASSVGSWGTGELFF.

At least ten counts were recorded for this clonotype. CDR3 coding DNA: TGTGCCAGCCGGGACCCTGGGGAGACCCAGTACTTC. Translated: CASRDPGETQYF. This chain uses TRBV2 with TRBJ2-5; TRBD1 or TRBD2 may be the D gene (5 bases each). The germline V gene encodes CDR1 SNHLY and CDR2 FYNNEI. The ends were cut back, 8 bases at V and 5 bases at J, with 12 bases in the middle. CDR3 length equals 12 residues.

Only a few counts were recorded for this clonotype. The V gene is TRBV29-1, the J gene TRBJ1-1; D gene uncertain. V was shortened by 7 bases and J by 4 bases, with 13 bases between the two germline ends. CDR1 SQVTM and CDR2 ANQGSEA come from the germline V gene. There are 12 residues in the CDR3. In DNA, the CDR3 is TGCAGCGCAGGACTGGGGAGCACTGAAGCTTTCTTT. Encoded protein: CSAGLGSTEAFF.

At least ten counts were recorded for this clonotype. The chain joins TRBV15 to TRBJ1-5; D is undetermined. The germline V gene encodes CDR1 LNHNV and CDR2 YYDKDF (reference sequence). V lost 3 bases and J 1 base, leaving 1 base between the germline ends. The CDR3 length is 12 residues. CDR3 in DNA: TGTGCCACCAGCAGGAGCAATCAGCCCCAGCATTTT. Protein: CATSRSNQPQHF.

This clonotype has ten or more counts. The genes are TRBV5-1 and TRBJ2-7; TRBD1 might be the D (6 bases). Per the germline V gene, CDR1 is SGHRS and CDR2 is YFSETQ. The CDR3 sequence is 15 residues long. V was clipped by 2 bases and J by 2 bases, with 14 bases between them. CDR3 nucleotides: TGCGCCAGCAGCTTAGGCGAAGGGGGAACCTACGAGCAGTACTTC. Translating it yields CASSLGEGGTYEQYF.

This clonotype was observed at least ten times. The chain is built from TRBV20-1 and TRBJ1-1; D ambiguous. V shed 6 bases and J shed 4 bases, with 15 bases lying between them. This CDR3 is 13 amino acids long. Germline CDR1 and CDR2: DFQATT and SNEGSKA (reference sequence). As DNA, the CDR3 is TGCAGTGCGCGAACAGTTTCGAGCACTGAAGCTTTCTTT. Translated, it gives CSARTVSSTEAFF.